This is a list of T cell receptor beta chains from one sample in a study of blood T cell repertoires in COVID-19. The data were produced by immunoSEQ multiplex PCR, yet TCRdb's version contains in-frame clones alone and is incomplete. Found here are 65,000 to 85,000 clones, more than 70% of them singletons; the top ten hold under 25%. The specimen was peripheral blood. These receptors all stem from a human donor in a cohort sampled during active COVID-19. Each CDR3 is given with its conserved first and last residue. D genes are given only for firm matches. A row's size may be missing; if present it is once, few, many or a size class.

d_call: TRBD1; v_call: TRBV19; clone_size: -; j_call: TRBJ2-3; cdr3_aa: CASSRTGRSTDTQYF; cdr3_nt: TGTGCCAGTAGTAGGACAGGGCGAAGCACAGATACGCAGTATTTT
d_call: TRBD1; v_call: TRBV28; clone_size: -; j_call: TRBJ1-1; cdr3_aa: CASRLHRAGGIEAFF; cdr3_nt: TGTGCCAGCAGACTCCACAGGGCAGGGGGTATTGAAGCTTTCTTT
d_call: -; v_call: TRBV3-1/TRBV3-2; clone_size: -; j_call: TRBJ2-5; cdr3_aa: CASSPKDRRGLETQYF; cdr3_nt: TGTGCCAGCAGCCCTAAGGACAGGAGGGGATTAGAGACCCAGTACTTC
d_call: -; v_call: TRBV6-6; clone_size: -; j_call: TRBJ1-3; cdr3_aa: CASILQGRDTIYF; cdr3_nt: TGTGCCAGCATCTTACAGGGACGGGACACCATATATTTT
d_call: -; v_call: TRBV6-2/TRBV6-3; clone_size: once; j_call: TRBJ2-1; cdr3_aa: CASSLGGQNEQFF; cdr3_nt: TGTGCCAGCAGTCTGGGGGGTCAGAATGAGCAGTTCTTC
d_call: -; v_call: TRBV11-2; clone_size: -; j_call: TRBJ2-7; cdr3_aa: CASSRQSYEQYF; cdr3_nt: TGTGCCAGCAGCCGACAGAGCTACGAGCAGTACTTC
d_call: -; v_call: TRBV6-1; clone_size: -; j_call: TRBJ1-5; cdr3_aa: CASSEYGRRVEEYGNQPQHF; cdr3_nt: TGTGCCAGCAGTGAGTATGGTAGGAGGGTAGAAGAATACGGCAATCAGCCCCAGCATTTT
d_call: TRBD2; v_call: TRBV7-9; clone_size: -; j_call: TRBJ2-7; cdr3_aa: CASSSLQGLAGRPYEQYF; cdr3_nt: TGTGCCAGCAGCTCCCTTCAGGGACTAGCGGGCCGACCCTACGAGCAGTACTTC
d_call: -; v_call: TRBV6-6; clone_size: -; j_call: TRBJ2-2; cdr3_aa: CASSYGRGNTGELFF; cdr3_nt: TGTGCCAGCAGTTACGGGCGGGGGAACACCGGGGAGCTGTTTTTT
d_call: -; v_call: TRBV11-2; clone_size: once; j_call: TRBJ2-7; cdr3_aa: CASSLDRYHYEQYF; cdr3_nt: TGTGCCAGCAGCTTAGACAGGTATCACTACGAGCAGTACTTC